The next 12 T cell receptor beta chains were all read from a single sample in a study of PD-L1 blockade in urothelial cancer. The protocol was immunoSEQ multiplex PCR, while the TCRdb copy is restricted to in-frame clones and leaves out a portion. This sample has under 120,000 clones, with roughly 88% found just once. The specimen comprised PBMCs, sampled around atezolizumab (anti-PD-L1) treatment. The source is a man between 45 and 60 years old with urothelial cancer.

The chain combines TRBV28 with TRBJ2-2, with TRBD2 matching over 10 bases. CDR1 is MDHEN, CDR2 SYDVKM, per germline. The CDR3 runs to 15 residues. Losses at the gene ends were 6 bases for V and 7 bases for J; bases not matched to a gene: 8. CDR3 sequence (DNA): TGTGCCAGCAGCCTAGCGGGAGCGCTCGGCGGGGAGCTGTTTTTT. It codes for CASSLAGALGGELFF.

This chain joins TRBV13 and TRBJ2-1; D call uncertain. The CDR3 extends over 13 amino acids. Trimming removed 4 bases from V and 8 bases from J, with 12 bases in between. Germline CDR1 reads PRHDT; CDR2 reads FYEKMQ (reference sequence). The CDR3 DNA reads as TGTGCCAGCAGCTCTTTACTATCCCATGAGCAGTTCTTC. Protein product: CASSSLLSHEQFF.

This chain links TRBV15 with TRBJ2-3; D is possibly TRBD2 (6 bases). CDR3 length: 17 residues. V lost 0 bases, J lost 6 bases, and 19 bases lay in between. Germline V gene data show CDR1 as LNHNV and CDR2 as YYDKDF (reference sequence). CDR3 sequence reads: CATSREGGTSRGDTQYF. As DNA, the CDR3 is TGTGCCACCAGCAGAGAAGGCGGGACCTCGAGGGGTGATACGCAGTATTTT. The full variable domain, its missing parts supplied by reference TRBV15 and TRBJ2-3, is DAMVIQNPRYQVTQFGKPVTLSCSQTLNHNVMYWYQQKSSQAPKLLFHYYDKDFNNEADTPDNFQSRRPNTSFCFLDIRSPGLGDTAMYLCATSREGGTSRGDTQYFGPGTRLTVL.

This clone was seen a few times. This chain joins TRBV14 and TRBJ2-5; D may be TRBD2 (6 bases). Per the germline V gene, CDR1 is SGHDN and CDR2 is FVKESK. This CDR3 is 15 amino acids long. V was trimmed by 4 bases and J by 1 base, leaving 13 bases between them. This CDR3 is CASSPRTSSQETQYF. The CDR3, as DNA: TGTGCCAGCAGCCCGCGAACTAGCAGCCAAGAGACCCAGTACTTC.

About this clone: One end of the junction fails to match germline, which may point to a read error. The chain combines TRBV28 with TRBJ2-7; 9 bases fit TRBD2. Germline V CDR1 and CDR2: MDHEN, SYDVKM. The CDR3 spans 15 residues. CDR3 in DNA: TGTGCCAGCAGTCCGACTAGCGGTTCCTCCCACGAGCAGTACTTC. Residues: CASSPTSGSSHEQYF.

The chain uses TRBV7-2 and TRBJ2-2; D perhaps matches TRBD2 (5 bases). The CDR3 loop spans 16 amino acids. CDR1 is SGHTA, CDR2 FQGNSA, per germline. V lost 1 base, J lost 5 bases, and 14 bases lay in between. The CDR3 region is CASSLEYAGKTGELFF. The CDR3 DNA reads TGTGCCAGCAGCTTAGAATATGCCGGGAAAACCGGGGAGCTGTTTTTT.

The CDR3 reads CASSFRGSGTEAFF. In nucleotides, the CDR3 is TGTGCCAGCAGTTTCCGAGGCTCGGGCACTGAAGCTTTCTTT. The chain employs TRBV28 and TRBJ1-1; D unclear. The CDR3 length is 14 residues. Germline V lookup: CDR1 MDHEN, CDR2 SYDVKM. The V end was cut by 3 bases, the J end by 4 bases, with 12 bases between.

The chain couples TRBV30 to TRBJ2-2, with 7 nucleotides matching TRBD2. The junction had 12 bases not matched to a gene; V was cut back by 4 bases and J by 1 base. The CDR3 length is 17 residues. CDR1 and CDR2 (germline): GTSNPN, SVGIG (reference sequence). CDR3 protein: CAWNPGLLSRNTGELFF. Written as DNA, the CDR3 is TGTGCCTGGAACCCGGGACTACTCTCCAGGAACACCGGGGAGCTGTTTTTT.

The chain has TRBV28 and TRBJ2-5, with no clear D. Germline CDR1 and CDR2: MDHEN and SYDVKM. Trimming stripped 7 bases from V and 5 bases from J, with 20 bases between. The CDR3 extends over 15 amino acids. The CDR3 nucleotides read TGTGCCAGCACCTTCAATACCCTAGGAGCGGAGACCCAGTACTTC. Translating it yields CASTFNTLGAETQYF.

The V gene is TRBV2, the J gene TRBJ1-5; D gene uncertain. Germline loops: CDR1 SNHLY, CDR2 FYNNEI. V was cut by 7 bases and J by 3 bases, with 16 bases left in between. The CDR3 runs 15 residues. CDR3 loop: CASKRESGANQPQHF. Here the CDR3 DNA reads TGTGCCAGCAAAAGGGAGTCGGGTGCCAATCAGCCCCAGCATTTT.

The J gene is TRBJ2-4, the V gene TRBV4-2; the match to TRBD2 covers 9 bases. Germline loops: CDR1 LGHNA, CDR2 YNFKEQ. V lost 3 bases and J lost 2; bases outside the gene matches: 11. This CDR3 contains 18 residues. The CDR3, as DNA: TGTGCCAGCAGCCACTTAAGGCCGACTAGCGGATCCAAAAACATTCAGTACTTC. Translated: CASSHLRPTSGSKNIQYF.

As DNA, the CDR3 is TGTGCCAGCAGTTCGATGTCGAGAGTCACTGAAGCTTTCTTT. Protein: CASSSMSRVTEAFF. The chain has TRBV28 and TRBJ1-1; no clear D gene. This CDR3 is 14 amino acids long. CDR1 is MDHEN, CDR2 SYDVKM, per germline. Trimming removed 4 bases from V and 4 bases from J, with 13 bases in between.